This TCR beta chain was sequenced for a study of blood T cells in healthy people across ages. Through a sample-barcoded 5' primer and a J-beta primer mix, a second PCR was run for roughly 6 to 11 cycles. With 12 random nucleotides, a template-switch adaptor tagged each individual cDNA molecule. TCRdb reprocessed the 5' RACE reads with MiXCR, giving one entry per CDR3 protein. The table includes around 870,000 distinct CDR3 sequences, 29% detected once. Findings and limits, study-wide: There was a strong correlation between TCR beta diversity and naive T cell percentage. Getting older went along with TCR beta diversity per million T cells dropping roughly linearly.

As regards this clonotype: Its cognate antigen is unknown.

Extraction of total RNA produced a minimum of 5.5 micrograms from each sample. This receptor was obtained from a woman of 80 years or more in good health. The sequenced material came from blood.

CDR3 amino acids: CASSNPTGWRTEAFF. In DNA form, the CDR3 reads TGTGCCAGCAGTAACCCCACAGGATGGCGCACTGAAGCTTTCTTT. The chain uses TRBV2 and TRBJ1-1, with D possibly being TRBD1 (5 bases). From germline, CDR1 is SNHLY and CDR2 FYNNEI. The length of the CDR3 is 15 residues. Trimming pared 5 bases from V and 4 bases from J, leaving 17 bases between.